This T cell receptor beta chain was sequenced during a study of blood T cell repertoires in COVID-19. Background on the study: The samples span acute and convalescent COVID-19 from the United States, Italy and Spain.

V gave up 2 bases and J gave up 12 bases, with 20 bases separating them. The V gene's germline CDR1 is GTSNPN and CDR2 SVGIG (reference sequence). The CDR3 has 13 residues. Membership in each cohort depended on participant-reported clinical history. As originally analysed: Amplification from reference gene primers served as the basis for estimated nucleated cell counts. The assay was immunoSEQ multiplex PCR, and TCRdb's table has in-frame clones only and misses some. The V and J calls and clone size come from that table; D and trimming were worked out from the DNA. The repertoire holds 250,000 or so clones, with just under 90% as singletons.

The chain links TRBV30 to TRBJ2-7, with D possibly TRBD1 on 7 matching bases. The sequenced material came from PBMCs or T cells enriched from blood (not recorded which). This clonotype originated in a woman between 25 and 40 years old with acute COVID-19. CDR3 nucleotides: TGTGCCTGGAGTACTACAAGGAGGAGGGGGCGGTACTTC. Its translation is CAWSTTRRRGRYF. The whole variable domain, remainder taken from reference TRBV30 and TRBJ2-7, is SQTIHQWPATLVQPVGSPLSLECTVEGTSNPNLYWYRQAAGRGLQLLFYSVGIGQISSEVPQNLSASRPQDRQFILSSKKLLLSDSGFYLCAWSTTRRRGRYFGPGTRLTVT.